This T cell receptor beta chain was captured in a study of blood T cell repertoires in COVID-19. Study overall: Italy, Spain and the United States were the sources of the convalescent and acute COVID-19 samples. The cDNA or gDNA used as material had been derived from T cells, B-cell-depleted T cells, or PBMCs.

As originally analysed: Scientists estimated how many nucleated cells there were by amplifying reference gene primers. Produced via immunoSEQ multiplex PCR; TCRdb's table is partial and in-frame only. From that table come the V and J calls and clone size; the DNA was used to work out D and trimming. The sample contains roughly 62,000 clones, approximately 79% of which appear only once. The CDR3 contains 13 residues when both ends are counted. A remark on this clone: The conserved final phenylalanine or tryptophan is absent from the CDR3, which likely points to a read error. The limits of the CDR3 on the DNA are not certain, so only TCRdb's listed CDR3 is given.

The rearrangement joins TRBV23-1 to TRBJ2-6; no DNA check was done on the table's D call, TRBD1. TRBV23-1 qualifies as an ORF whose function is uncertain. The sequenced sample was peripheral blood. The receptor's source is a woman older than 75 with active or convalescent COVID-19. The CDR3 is CASSQPLGDTGRS.